The entry below gives a single TCR beta chain sequence along with its context. As yet, its antigen is unknown. RNA came from duplicate vials of about 150,000 sorted CD8+ T cells per subset. Libraries of TCR beta chains were produced by 5' RACE (UMI-labeled). TCRdb reprocessed the 5' RACE reads and stores each CDR3 protein as one record, lacking DNA. The sample totals roughly 5,000 distinct CDR3 sequences. The data were obtained in a study of human CD8 memory T cell subsets. This CDR3 is 14 amino acids long. Germline V CDR1 and CDR2: MNHEY, SVGEGT. Study-wide results and caveats: Similar levels of high diversity, measured as normalized Shannon-Wiener diversity, were found in stem-like memory and precursor exhausted T cells, which was not the case for effector memory cells. It was only the T cell receptor beta chains that the study sequenced.

The sample comprised CD8+ effector memory T cells (TEM) sorted from PBMCs. Noted subset: effector memory CD8 T cells, CCR7- CD45RO+ CD95+. This clonotype was sampled from a human donor in good health. This chain joins TRBV6-2 or TRBV6-3 and TRBJ2-2. CDR3 in amino acids: CASSLAREAGELFF.